A single sample is the source of the 29 T cell receptor beta chains below, sequenced in a study of Graves' ophthalmopathy and Graves' hyperthyroidism. The sequenced template was RNA, covering the TCR beta CDR3 region. The first-round RT-PCR employed HTBI primers together with the Qiagen OneStep RT-PCR kit. A multiplex PCR was then performed as the second round. TCRdb ran MiXCR on the multiplex PCR reads and lists one entry per CDR3 protein. The profile shows about 1.2 million distinct CDR3 sequences, about 38% of them singletons. Sequenced: peripheral blood or thyroid tissue (not recorded which). These TCRs come from an adult man with Graves' hyperthyroidism.

The chain uses TRBV2 and TRBJ2-5; D may be TRBD1 (5 bases). Germline CDR1 is SNHLY and CDR2 is FYNNEI. Between the trimmed V and J ends, which lost 6 bases and 5 bases, there was a span of 16 bases. CDR3 length: 14 amino acids. This CDR3 is CASSHRRPGETQYF. In nucleotides, the CDR3 is TGTGCCAGCAGCCATAGACGGCCAGGGGAGACCCAGTACTTC.

Many counts were recorded for this clonotype. The chain couples TRBV24-1 to TRBJ1-5; 8 nucleotides align to TRBD1. V was clipped by 6 bases and J by 7 bases; unmatched bases: 7. The CDR3 extends over 14 amino acids. Germline V CDR1 and CDR2: KGHDR, SFDVKD. The CDR3 sequence: CATSSGGAEQPQHF. The CDR3 region has the DNA TGTGCCACCAGTTCAGGGGGCGCTGAACAGCCCCAGCATTTT.

This clonotype showed up many times. This chain links TRBV10-3 with TRBJ1-6; TRBD1 aligns across 9 bases. The germline CDR1 and CDR2 sequences are ENHRY and SYGVKD. V trimming: 4 bases; J trimming: 7 bases; junction bases outside the gene matches: 5. The CDR3 sequence is 15 residues long. DNA for the CDR3: TGTGCCATCAGTGGGCCCGGACAGGGGAATTCACCCCTCCACTTT. Protein: CAISGPGQGNSPLHF.

This clonotype was seen a handful of times. V usage is TRBV5-6 and J usage is TRBJ2-2; 7 positions agree with TRBD1. Germline trimming cut 4 bases from V and 0 bases from J; bases unmatched to any gene: 6. The CDR3 contains 16 residues. Germline V gene data show CDR1 as SGHDT and CDR2 as YYEEEE. In DNA form, the CDR3 reads TGTGCCAGCAGCGGGGGACAGAGAGCGAACACCGGGGAGCTGTTTTTT. This sequence encodes CASSGGQRANTGELFF.

The chain combines TRBV7-3 with TRBJ2-3, with 8 bases lining up with TRBD2. With V trimmed by 5 bases and J by 4 bases, 2 bases remained unmatched. Germline CDR1 SGHTA, CDR2 FQGTGA. CDR3 length: 13 residues. The CDR3 reads CASSQLAADTQYF. In nucleotides, the CDR3 is TGTGCCAGCAGCCAACTAGCGGCAGATACGCAGTATTTT.

V and J are TRBV7-2 and TRBJ1-3; TRBD1 might be the D (5 bases). CDR3 length equals 14 residues. V lost 1 base to trimming and J lost 7 bases, with 11 bases between them. Germline V gene sequence: CDR1 SGHTA, CDR2 FQGNSA. This chain's CDR3 is CASSLGDSQNTIYF. The CDR3 DNA follows: TGTGCCAGCAGCTTAGGTGACAGCCAGAACACCATATATTTT.

CDR3 residues: CASSEYVGTGIGYGYTF. The CDR3, as DNA: TGTGCCAGCAGTGAATACGTTGGGACAGGGATTGGCTATGGCTACACCTTC. This chain joins TRBV25-1 and TRBJ1-2; TRBD1 matches 9 bases. The CDR3 has 17 amino acids. CDR1 and CDR2 (germline): MGHDK, SYGVNS. The J segment lost 4 bases and the V segment lost 0 bases, leaving 9 bases of the junction unmatched.

Many counts were recorded for this clonotype. J is TRBJ2-7 and V is TRBV10-3; tentatively, D is TRBD1 (6 bases). Germline assignment: CDR1 ENHRY and CDR2 SYGVKD. This CDR3 is 11 amino acids long. The ends were cut back, 11 bases at V and 5 bases at J, with 13 bases in the middle. CDR3 region: CASTGLNEQYF. CDR3 in DNA: TGTGCCTCGACAGGTCTGAACGAGCAGTACTTC.

A note on this clonotype: A far larger clone is just one base off, so this is likely a read error. V gene TRBV5-1 combines with J gene TRBJ2-2, with D perhaps being TRBD1 or TRBD2 (5 bases each). Germline V gene lookup returns CDR1 SGHRS and CDR2 YFSETQ. Trimming pared 0 bases from V and 9 bases from J, leaving 9 bases between. This CDR3 comprises 13 residues. The CDR3 DNA is TGCGCCAGCAGCTTGGTGGGGACCAGGGAGCTGTTTTTT. Encoded protein: CASSLVGTRELFF.

This clonotype was seen a single time. The chain couples TRBV24-1 to TRBJ1-5; 9 bases are a match to TRBD1. Per the germline V gene, CDR1 is KGHDR and CDR2 is SFDVKD. V shed 4 bases, J shed 0 bases, and the junction held 6 bases outside the gene matches. CDR3 length: 17 amino acids. The CDR3 DNA reads TGTGCCACCAGTGACTCCGGGACAGGGACTAGCAATCAGCCCCAGCATTTT. This codes for CATSDSGTGTSNQPQHF.

This clonotype was found many times. J is TRBJ1-4 and V is TRBV29-1; D unclear. V lost 7 bases and J lost 8, with 20 bases in between. Germline-derived CDR1 and CDR2 are SQVTM and ANQGSEA. The CDR3 totals 14 residues. CDR3 protein: CSANPEGSGEKLFF. DNA for the CDR3: TGCAGCGCAAACCCGGAGGGCTCTGGCGAAAAACTGTTTTTT.

This chain uses TRBV12-3 or TRBV12-4 with TRBJ2-6; D unclear. This CDR3 contains 15 residues. Deletions cut 5 bases from V and 2 bases from J, with 10 bases between. The CDR3 sequence: CASSVSGAGANVLTF. The DNA of the CDR3 is TGTGCCAGCAGTGTCTCTGGGGCTGGGGCCAACGTCCTGACTTTC.

The rearrangement uses TRBV20-1 and TRBJ2-2; D is possibly TRBD2 (5 bases). Germline V gene lookup returns CDR1 DFQATT and CDR2 SNEGSKA (reference sequence). V lost 0 bases and J 8 bases, leaving 16 bases between the germline ends. The CDR3 length is 15 residues. CDR3 sequence (DNA): TGCAGTGCTAGAGAGCCGGGGAGAGCCGGAGGGGAGCTGTTTTTT. It specifies CSAREPGRAGGELFF.

The chain combines TRBV19 with TRBJ2-2; perhaps TRBD1 as D (5 bases). There are 16 residues in the CDR3. The V end lost 6 bases, the J end lost 0 bases, and 14 bases lay between the germline ends. CDR1 and CDR2 (germline): LNHDA, SQIVND (reference sequence). CDR3 in amino acids: CASSPSPGTNTGELFF. CDR3 nucleotides: TGTGCCAGTAGCCCGAGCCCAGGGACGAACACCGGGGAGCTGTTTTTT.

This chain connects TRBV5-8 to TRBJ2-7; no reliable D call. CDR3 size: 16 residues. The V and J ends lost 2 bases and 3 bases respectively, with 18 bases between them. Germline loops: CDR1 SGHTS, CDR2 YDEGEE. The CDR3 here is CASSFSALPRSYEQYF. The CDR3 DNA is TGTGCCAGCAGCTTTAGTGCTCTGCCCAGGAGCTACGAGCAGTACTTC. The variable domain in full, completed from reference TRBV5-8 and TRBJ2-7, reads EAGVTQSPTHLIKTRGQQATLRCSPISGHTSVYWYQQALGLGLQFLLWYDEGEERNRGNFPPRFSGRQFPNYSSELNVNALELEDSALYLCASSFSALPRSYEQYFGPGTRLTVT.

There are a few counts of this clonotype. This rearrangement joins TRBV20-1 to TRBJ1-1; 7 nucleotides align to TRBD1. The germline gives CDR1 DFQATT, CDR2 SNEGSKA (reference sequence). The CDR3 has 16 residues. The V segment lost 3 bases and the J segment 3 bases; nucleotides outside the gene matches: 13. The chain's CDR3 is CSASRGFPVGDTEAFF. The CDR3 DNA reads TGCAGTGCTAGCAGGGGGTTCCCAGTGGGGGACACTGAAGCTTTCTTT.

This clonotype was seen repeatedly, ten times or more. The CDR3 region is CSAQGGSGGAAGELFF. The CDR3 bases are TGCAGTGCCCAGGGTGGTAGCGGGGGGGCCGCCGGGGAGCTGTTTTTT. V gene TRBV20-1 combines with J gene TRBJ2-2; 11 nucleotides match TRBD2. J was trimmed by 6 bases and V by 6 bases; bases with no gene match: 12. Germline lookup yields CDR1 DFQATT and CDR2 SNEGSKA (reference sequence). The CDR3 sequence is 16 residues long.

The CDR3 sequence: CASSLRGGRVPYEQYF. The CDR3 region has the DNA TGTGCCAGCAGCTTAAGGGGCGGGAGGGTCCCCTACGAGCAGTACTTC. V and J are TRBV7-2 and TRBJ2-7; 9 bases line up with TRBD2. The CDR3 is made up of 16 amino acids. The V segment lost 2 bases and the J segment 2 bases; nucleotides outside the gene matches: 7. The germline gives CDR1 SGHTA, CDR2 FQGNSA.

This clonotype occurred many times. CDR3 sequence: CATSRDSHNYEQYF. The CDR3 nucleotides read TGTGCCACCAGCAGAGATTCTCACAACTACGAGCAGTACTTC. The V and J genes are TRBV15 and TRBJ2-7; D remains unclear. The ends were cut back, 0 bases at V and 3 bases at J, with 9 bases in the middle. The germline V gene encodes CDR1 LNHNV and CDR2 YYDKDF (reference sequence). The CDR3 runs to 14 residues.

This clonotype was recorded at least ten times. V usage is TRBV12-3 or TRBV12-4 and J usage is TRBJ1-2; D is uncertain. With 3 bases removed from V and 2 bases from J, the gap between germline ends came to 13 bases. CDR3 size: 15 residues. CDR3 residues: CASSFQLIRNYGYTF. CDR3 sequence (DNA): TGTGCCAGCAGTTTTCAACTCATCAGGAACTATGGCTACACCTTC.

The chain has TRBV5-1 and TRBJ1-1; 9 nucleotides agree with TRBD1. The CDR3 extends over 15 amino acids. Germline V lookup: CDR1 SGHRS, CDR2 YFSETQ. V was clipped by 4 bases and J by 1 base; unmatched bases: 5. CDR3 sequence: CASSHGTGRNTEAFF. Here the CDR3 DNA reads TGCGCCAGCAGCCACGGGACAGGGAGGAACACTGAAGCTTTCTTT.

Ten or more counts support this clonotype. The CDR3 spells CASSSRETGELFF. CDR3 coding DNA: TGTGCCAGCAGCAGCAGGGAGACCGGGGAGCTGTTTTTT. The chain uses TRBV5-5 and TRBJ2-2; possibly TRBD1 or TRBD2 for D (5 bases each). Trimming removed 4 bases at V and 5 bases at J, with 9 bases between. Germline assignment: CDR1 SGHKS and CDR2 YYEKEE (reference sequence). This CDR3 contains 13 residues.

Ten or more counts support this clonotype. The chain combines TRBV9 with TRBJ1-2; D is uncertain. CDR1 and CDR2 from the germline V gene are SGDLS and YYNGEE. The V gene lost 4 bases and the J gene lost 4 bases, with 11 bases spanning the gap. The CDR3 consists of 13 residues. CDR3 sequence: CASSLSTAYGYTF. DNA for the CDR3: TGTGCCAGCAGCTTATCGACGGCCTATGGCTACACCTTC.

This clonotype was counted ten times or more. Just one base apart from a much larger clone, this may be a read error. J is TRBJ1-1 and V is TRBV7-8, with TRBD1 as a possible D gene (5 bases). The length of the CDR3 is 14 residues. V gave up 1 base and J gave up 1 base, with 7 bases separating them. The germline V gene encodes CDR1 SGHVS and CDR2 FQNEAQ. The CDR3 sequence is CASSLDGQNTEAFF. The CDR3 bases are TGTGCCAGCAGCTTAGACGGACAGAACACTGAAGCTTTCTTT.

The chain joins TRBV5-6 to TRBJ1-6, with D perhaps matching TRBD1 (5 bases). Germline CDR1 SGHDT, CDR2 YYEEEE. The CDR3 contains 19 residues. Trimming removed 4 bases at V and 11 bases at J, with 31 bases between. DNA for the CDR3: TGTGCCAGCAGCAATTACCCCCTAGCGGGCCAAGGAGAGGGGACACCCCTCCACTTT. Protein: CASSNYPLAGQGEGTPLHF.

Many counts were recorded for this clonotype. This chain links TRBV10-3 with TRBJ2-7, with D perhaps TRBD2 (5 bases). Germline CDR1 is ENHRY and CDR2 is SYGVKD. Trimming removed 6 bases from V and 0 bases from J, with 9 bases in between. The CDR3 runs to 13 residues. The CDR3 spells CAIRSGISYEQYF. The CDR3 nucleotides read TGTGCCATCAGGTCGGGAATCTCCTACGAGCAGTACTTC.

Of note for this clonotype: An end of the junction differs from the germline gene, which may be a read error. This chain links TRBV5-1 with TRBJ2-7; perhaps D is TRBD1 or TRBD2 (5 bases each). Germline-derived CDR1 and CDR2 are SGHRS and YFSETQ. This CDR3 comprises 14 residues. The CDR3 spells CASSLAGKTGELYF. DNA for the CDR3: TGCGCCAGCAGCTTGGCAGGGAAGACCGGGGAGCTGTACTTC.

The chain links TRBV12-3 or TRBV12-4 to TRBJ2-7, with D perhaps TRBD1 (6 bases). CDR3 size: 14 residues. V lost 6 bases and J lost 2, with 14 bases in between. CDR3 sequence (DNA): TGTGCCAGCAGAACCGGGACACCCACCTACGAGCAGTACTTC. Encoded protein: CASRTGTPTYEQYF.

This clonotype appeared many times. The chain has TRBV7-9 and TRBJ1-1; D remains unclear. V was pared by 2 bases and J by 1 base, with 11 bases between. Germline V CDR1 and CDR2: SEHNR, FQNEAQ (reference sequence). There are 15 residues in the CDR3. CDR3 nucleotide sequence: TGTGCCAGCAGCTTACCATCCTCGCAGAACACTGAAGCTTTCTTT. This codes for CASSLPSSQNTEAFF.